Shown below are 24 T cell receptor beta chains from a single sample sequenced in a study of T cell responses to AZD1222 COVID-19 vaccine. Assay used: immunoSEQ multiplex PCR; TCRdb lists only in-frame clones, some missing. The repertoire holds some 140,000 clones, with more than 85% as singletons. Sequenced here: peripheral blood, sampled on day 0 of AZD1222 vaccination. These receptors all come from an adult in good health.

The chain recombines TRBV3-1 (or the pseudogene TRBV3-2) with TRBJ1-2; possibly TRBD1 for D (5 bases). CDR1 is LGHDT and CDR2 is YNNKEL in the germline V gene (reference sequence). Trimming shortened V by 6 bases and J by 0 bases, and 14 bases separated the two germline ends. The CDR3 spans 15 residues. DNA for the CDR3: TGTGCCAGCAGGGGGATGAGGGGCTCTAACTATGGCTACACCTTC. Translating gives CASRGMRGSNYGYTF.

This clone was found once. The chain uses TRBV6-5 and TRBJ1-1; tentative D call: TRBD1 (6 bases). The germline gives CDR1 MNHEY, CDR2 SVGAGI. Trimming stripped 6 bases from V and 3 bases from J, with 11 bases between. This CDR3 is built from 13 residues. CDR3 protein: CASSLRGDTEAFF. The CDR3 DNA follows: TGTGCCAGCAGCCTAAGGGGGGACACTGAAGCTTTCTTT.

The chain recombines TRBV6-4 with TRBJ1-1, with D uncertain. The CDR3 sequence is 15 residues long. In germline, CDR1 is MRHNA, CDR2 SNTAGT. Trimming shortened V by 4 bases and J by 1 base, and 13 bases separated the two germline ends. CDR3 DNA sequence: TGTGCCAGCAGTGTCGACCCAGGCCCGAACACTGAAGCTTTCTTT. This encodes CASSVDPGPNTEAFF.

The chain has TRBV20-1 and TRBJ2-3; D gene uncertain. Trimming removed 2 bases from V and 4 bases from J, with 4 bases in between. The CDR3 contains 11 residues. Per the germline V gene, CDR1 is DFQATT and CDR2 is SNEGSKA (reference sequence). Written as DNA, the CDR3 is TGCAGTGCTAGATGGGCAGATACGCAGTATTTT. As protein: CSARWADTQYF.

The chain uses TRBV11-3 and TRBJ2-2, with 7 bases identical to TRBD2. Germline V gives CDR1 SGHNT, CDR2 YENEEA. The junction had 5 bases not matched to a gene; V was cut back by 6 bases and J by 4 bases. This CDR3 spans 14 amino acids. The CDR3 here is CASSPREGTGELFF. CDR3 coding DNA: TGTGCCAGCAGTCCCAGGGAGGGCACCGGGGAGCTGTTTTTT.

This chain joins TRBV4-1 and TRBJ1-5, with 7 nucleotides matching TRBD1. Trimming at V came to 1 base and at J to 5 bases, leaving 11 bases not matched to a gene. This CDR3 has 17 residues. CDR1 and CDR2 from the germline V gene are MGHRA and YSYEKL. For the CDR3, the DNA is TGCGCCAGCAGCCAAGGGGGTAGGACAGGAGTTTATCAGCCCCAGCATTTT. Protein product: CASSQGGRTGVYQPQHF.

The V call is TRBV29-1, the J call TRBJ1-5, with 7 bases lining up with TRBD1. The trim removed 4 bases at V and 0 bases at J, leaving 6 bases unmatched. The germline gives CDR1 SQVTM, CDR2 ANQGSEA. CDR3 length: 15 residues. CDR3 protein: CSVAGTENSNQPQHF. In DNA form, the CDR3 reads TGCAGCGTTGCGGGGACAGAGAATAGCAATCAGCCCCAGCATTTT.

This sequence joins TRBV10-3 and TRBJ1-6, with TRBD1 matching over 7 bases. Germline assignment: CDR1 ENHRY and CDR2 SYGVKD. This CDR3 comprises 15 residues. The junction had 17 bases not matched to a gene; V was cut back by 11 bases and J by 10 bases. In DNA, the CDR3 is TGTGCCGTAAAAATCGATGAGGGGGCAAAATCACCCCTCCACTTT. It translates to CAVKIDEGAKSPLHF.

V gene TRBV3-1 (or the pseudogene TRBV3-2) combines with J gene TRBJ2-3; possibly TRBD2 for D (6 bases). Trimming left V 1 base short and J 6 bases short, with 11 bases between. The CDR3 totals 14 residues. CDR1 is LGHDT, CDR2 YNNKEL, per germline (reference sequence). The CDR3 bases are TGTGCCAGCAGCCAAGTACGGGGGTGGGATACGCAGTATTTT. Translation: CASSQVRGWDTQYF.

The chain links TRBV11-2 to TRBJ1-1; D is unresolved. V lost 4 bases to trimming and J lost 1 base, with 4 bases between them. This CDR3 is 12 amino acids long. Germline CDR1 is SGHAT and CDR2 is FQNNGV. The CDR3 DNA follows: TGTGCCAGCAGCTACGGGAACACTGAAGCTTTCTTT. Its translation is CASSYGNTEAFF. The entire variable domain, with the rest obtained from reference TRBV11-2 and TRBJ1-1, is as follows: EAGVAQSPRYKIIEKRQSVAFWCNPISGHATLYWYQQILGQGPKLLIQFQNNGVVDDSQLPKDRFSAERLKGVDSTLKIQPAKLEDSAVYLCASSYGNTEAFFGQGTRLTVV.

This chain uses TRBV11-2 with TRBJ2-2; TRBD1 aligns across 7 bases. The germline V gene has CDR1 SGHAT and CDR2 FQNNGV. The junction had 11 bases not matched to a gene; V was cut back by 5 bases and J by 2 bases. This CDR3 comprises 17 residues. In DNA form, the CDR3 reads TGTGCCAGCAGCGAAACGGGGACAGCCACAAACACCGGGGAGCTGTTTTTT. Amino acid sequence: CASSETGTATNTGELFF.

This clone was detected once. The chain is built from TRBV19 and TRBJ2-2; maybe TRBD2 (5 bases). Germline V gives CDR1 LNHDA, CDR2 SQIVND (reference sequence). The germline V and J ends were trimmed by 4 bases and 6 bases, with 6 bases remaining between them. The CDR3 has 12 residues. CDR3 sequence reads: CASSTGAGELFF. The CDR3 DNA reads TGTGCCAGTAGTACCGGGGCCGGGGAGCTGTTTTTT.

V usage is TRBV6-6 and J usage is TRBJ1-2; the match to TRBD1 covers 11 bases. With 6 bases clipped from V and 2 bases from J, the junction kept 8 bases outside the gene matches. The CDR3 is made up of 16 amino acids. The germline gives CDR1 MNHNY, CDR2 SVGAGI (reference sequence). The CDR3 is CASRDSRTGGNYGYTF. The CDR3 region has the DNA TGTGCCAGCAGAGACTCCCGGACAGGGGGCAACTATGGCTACACCTTC.

As DNA, the CDR3 is TGTGCCAGCAGTGAGGGACCGCAGTTCTTC. Translated, it gives CASSEGPQFF. The chain has TRBV2 and TRBJ2-1; the D call may be TRBD1 or TRBD2 (5 bases each). V lost 3 bases to trimming and J lost 12 bases, with 6 bases between them. CDR1 is SNHLY and CDR2 is FYNNEI in the germline V gene. This CDR3 has 10 amino acids.

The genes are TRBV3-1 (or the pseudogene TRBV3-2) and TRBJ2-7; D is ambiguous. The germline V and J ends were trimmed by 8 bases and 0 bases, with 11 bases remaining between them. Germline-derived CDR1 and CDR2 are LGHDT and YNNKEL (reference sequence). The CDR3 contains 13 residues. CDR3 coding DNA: TGTGCCAGCCTCGATGGAGTCTCCTACGAGCAGTACTTC. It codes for CASLDGVSYEQYF.

CDR3 loop: CASSARPRGYF. CDR3 bases: TGTGCCAGCAGCGCTCGACCCAGGGGGTACTTC. This chain links TRBV5-4 with TRBJ2-5; a possible D gene is TRBD1 (6 bases). Germline CDR1 reads SGHNT; CDR2 reads YYREEE (reference sequence). The germline V and J ends were trimmed by 4 bases and 13 bases, with 14 bases remaining between them. This CDR3 is 11 amino acids long.

The CDR3 reads CASSFLSSYEQYF. CDR3 sequence (DNA): TGTGCCAGCAGCTTTCTTAGCTCCTACGAGCAGTACTTC. This chain uses TRBV5-6 with TRBJ2-7; the D is unclear. Germline-derived CDR1 and CDR2 are SGHDT and YYEEEE. V was trimmed by 2 bases and J by 0 bases, leaving 6 bases between them. The length of the CDR3 is 13 residues.

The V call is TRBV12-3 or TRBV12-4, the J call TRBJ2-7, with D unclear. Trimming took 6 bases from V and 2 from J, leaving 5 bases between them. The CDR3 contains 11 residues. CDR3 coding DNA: TGTGCCAGCAGCCACACCTACGAGCAGTACTTC. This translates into CASSHTYEQYF.

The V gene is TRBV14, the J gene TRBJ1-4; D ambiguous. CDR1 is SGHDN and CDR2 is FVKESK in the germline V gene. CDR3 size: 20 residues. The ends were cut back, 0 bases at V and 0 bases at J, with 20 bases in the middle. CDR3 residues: CASSQDWGGSTATTNEKLFF. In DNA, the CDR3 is TGTGCCAGCAGCCAAGATTGGGGAGGGTCGACGGCTACAACTAATGAAAAACTGTTTTTT.

DNA for the CDR3: TGTGCCACCAGTGATCCAAAGACAGGGGGCGGCGATGAGCAGTTCTTC. The encoded protein is CATSDPKTGGGDEQFF. This chain uses TRBV24-1 with TRBJ2-1; 10 nucleotides agree with TRBD1. This CDR3 contains 16 residues. In germline, CDR1 is KGHDR, CDR2 SFDVKD. V was clipped by 3 bases and J by 8 bases; unmatched bases: 9.

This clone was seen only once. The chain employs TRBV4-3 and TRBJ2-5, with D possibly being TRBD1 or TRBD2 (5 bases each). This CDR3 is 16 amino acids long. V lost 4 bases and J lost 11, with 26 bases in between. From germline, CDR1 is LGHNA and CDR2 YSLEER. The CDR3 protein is CASSPGPTGRREGQYF. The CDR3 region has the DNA TGCGCCAGCAGCCCAGGCCCCACAGGCCGAAGAGAGGGGCAGTACTTC.

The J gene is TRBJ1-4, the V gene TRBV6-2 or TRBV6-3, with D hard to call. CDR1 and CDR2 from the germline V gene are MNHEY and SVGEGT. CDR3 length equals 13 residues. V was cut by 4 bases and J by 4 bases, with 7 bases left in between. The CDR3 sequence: CASSLQHNEKLFF. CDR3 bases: TGTGCCAGCAGTTTACAGCATAATGAAAAACTGTTTTTT.

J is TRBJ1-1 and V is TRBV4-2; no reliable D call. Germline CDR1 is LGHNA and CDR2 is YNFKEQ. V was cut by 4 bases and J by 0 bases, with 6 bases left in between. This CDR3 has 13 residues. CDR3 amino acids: CASSRALNTEAFF. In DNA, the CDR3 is TGTGCCAGCAGCCGAGCGTTGAACACTGAAGCTTTCTTT.

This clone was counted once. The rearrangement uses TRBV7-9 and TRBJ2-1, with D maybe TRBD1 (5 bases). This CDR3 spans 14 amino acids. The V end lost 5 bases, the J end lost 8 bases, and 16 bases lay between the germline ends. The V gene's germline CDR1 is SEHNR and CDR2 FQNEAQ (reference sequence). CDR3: CASSGGVQGDEQFF. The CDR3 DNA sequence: TGTGCCAGCAGCGGTGGAGTCCAGGGTGATGAGCAGTTCTTC.